This TCR beta chain was retrieved from a study of PD-1 blockade in classical Hodgkin lymphoma. Study conclusions and caveats: Newly diagnosed patients were reported to exhibit reduced baseline TCR diversity relative to healthy donors.

This sample's time point: cycle 4 day 1 (C4D1), after about 6 weeks of nivolumab. Every patient had relapsed following autologous stem cell transplantation, and cohorts differed in brentuximab vedotin exposure. TCRdb's table, derived via immunoSEQ multiplex PCR, lists solely in-frame clones and lacks some. The sample has 90,000 to 100,000 clones; approximately 78% are singletons. This CDR3 comprises 13 residues. Germline V lookup: CDR1 MNHEY, CDR2 SMNVEV (reference sequence). The junction had 3 bases not matched to a gene; V was cut back by 8 bases and J by 1 base. Points on this clone: The antigen is unknown. Within the sample, other DNA sequences also encode this same CDR3.

The chain carries TRBV27 and TRBJ2-3, with 7 bases fitting TRBD2. The origin of this receptor is a human donor with classical Hodgkin lymphoma. The material was peripheral blood mononuclear cells (PBMCs), obtained before the fourth cycle of nivolumab. The CDR3 DNA sequence: TGTGCCAGCGGCGGGAGAGGCACAGATACGCAGTATTTT. Its protein product is CASGGRGTDTQYF.